These 24 T cell receptor beta chains share one sample of origin, sequenced in a study of shared clonotypes between healthy human individuals. TCRdb's table, derived via immunoSEQ multiplex PCR, lists solely in-frame clones and lacks some. The table shows roughly 2 million clones, with over 85% occurring only once. The sample was naive CD4+ T cells sorted from blood. Regarding subset: CD45RA+ positively selected. The receptors shown here come from a man aged 18 to 35 in good health.

This clone was recorded once. The chain employs TRBV7-9 and TRBJ2-2, with 7 positions matching TRBD1. V shed 4 bases, J shed 3 bases, and the junction held 8 bases outside the gene matches. Per the germline V gene, CDR1 is SEHNR and CDR2 is FQNEAQ (reference sequence). This CDR3 spans 16 amino acids. The CDR3 protein is CASSWVGGKDTGELFF. The CDR3 nucleotides are TGTGCCAGCAGCTGGGTAGGGGGCAAGGACACCGGGGAGCTGTTTTTT.

The chain is built from TRBV5-1 and TRBJ1-2; maybe TRBD1 (6 bases). Germline V gene sequence: CDR1 SGHRS, CDR2 YFSETQ. The CDR3 runs to 13 residues. V was clipped by 3 bases and J by 7 bases, with 13 bases between them. The CDR3 DNA follows: TGCGCCAGCAGCTCCGGACAGAGAGTTGGCTACACCTTC. It specifies CASSSGQRVGYTF.

This clone was found a few times. J is TRBJ1-1 and V is TRBV27, with D hard to call. CDR3 length: 13 residues. V was cut by 5 bases and J by 1 base, with 8 bases left in between. CDR1 MNHEY and CDR2 SMNVEV come from the germline V gene (reference sequence). DNA for the CDR3: TGTGCCAGCAGTAGGGTGGCGAACACTGAAGCTTTCTTT. Residues: CASSRVANTEAFF.

The V and J genes are TRBV6-5 and TRBJ2-1, with 10 bases aligning to TRBD2. The CDR3 has 15 residues. The germline V gene has CDR1 MNHEY and CDR2 SVGAGI. Unmatched junction bases numbered 7, after V lost 4 bases and J lost 7 bases. DNA for the CDR3: TGTGCCAGCAGTTCGAGCGGGAGGGCCAGGAATGAGCAGTTCTTC. Its translation is CASSSSGRARNEQFF.

The chain recombines TRBV7-9 with TRBJ2-5, with D maybe TRBD1 (5 bases). The V end lost 0 bases, the J end lost 2 bases, and 10 bases lay between the germline ends. Germline V gene data show CDR1 as SEHNR and CDR2 as FQNEAQ (reference sequence). The CDR3 extends over 15 amino acids. CDR3 sequence reads: CASSLALGVQETQYF. The CDR3 bases are TGTGCCAGCAGCTTAGCCTTAGGGGTTCAAGAGACCCAGTACTTC.

A remark on this clone: Additional DNA sequences in this sample encode the identical CDR3. The chain carries TRBV14 and TRBJ1-3; unclear D gene. This CDR3 comprises 13 residues. V lost 1 base and J lost 4, with 5 bases in between. Germline V gives CDR1 SGHDN, CDR2 FVKESK. The chain's CDR3 is CASSQAGGNTIYF. As DNA, the CDR3 is TGTGCCAGCAGCCAAGCGGGGGGAAACACCATATATTTT.

For the CDR3, the DNA is TGCGCCAGCAGCCAAATGGGGGAGGGCCCTCGCGATGAGCAGTTCTTC. Amino acid sequence: CASSQMGEGPRDEQFF. J is TRBJ2-1 and V is TRBV4-3, with TRBD2 matching 7 bases. CDR3 length equals 16 residues. The germline CDR1 and CDR2 sequences are LGHNA and YSLEER. With 2 bases clipped from V and 8 bases from J, the junction kept 12 bases outside the gene matches.

With respect to this clone: This CDR3 is also generated by other DNA sequences in the sample. This rearrangement joins TRBV5-1 to TRBJ2-5; D possibly corresponds to TRBD1 (5 bases). The CDR3 is 12 amino acids. The V end was cut by 4 bases, the J end by 3 bases, with 7 bases between. Germline values: CDR1 SGHRS, CDR2 YFSETQ. CDR3 DNA sequence: TGCGCCAGCAGCCCAGGGAAAGAGACCCAGTACTTC. Encoded protein: CASSPGKETQYF.

The chain combines TRBV7-9 with TRBJ2-3; 7 nucleotides align to TRBD1. The V gene's germline CDR1 is SEHNR and CDR2 FQNEAQ (reference sequence). V dropped 5 bases and J dropped 2; count of bases not matched to a gene: 4. This CDR3 has 14 amino acids. The CDR3 here is CASSPTGTTDTQYF. In DNA form, the CDR3 reads TGTGCCAGCAGCCCGACAGGGACCACAGATACGCAGTATTTT. The whole variable domain, remainder taken from reference TRBV7-9 and TRBJ2-3, is DTGVSQNPRHKITKRGQNVTFRCDPISEHNRLYWYRQTLGQGPEFLTYFQNEAQLEKSRLLSDRFSAERPKGSFSTLEIQRTEQGDSAMYLCASSPTGTTDTQYFGPGTRLTVL.

With regard to this clone: The sample has other DNA sequences that encode this CDR3 too. This chain uses TRBV6-5 with TRBJ2-7, with a possible D match to TRBD1 (6 bases). V was shortened by 0 bases and J by 2 bases, with 11 bases between the two germline ends. Germline CDR1 MNHEY, CDR2 SVGAGI. CDR3 length: 15 amino acids. DNA of the CDR3: TGTGCCAGCAGTTACTCAGGGCAGGGGACCTACGAGCAGTACTTC. Encoded protein: CASSYSGQGTYEQYF.

This clone showed up just a few times. V is TRBV6-5 and J is TRBJ2-5; 10 nucleotides match TRBD2. The V gene's germline CDR1 is MNHEY and CDR2 SVGAGI. This CDR3 has 15 residues. V shed 7 bases, J shed 4 bases, and the junction held 9 bases outside the gene matches. The CDR3 DNA reads TGTGCCAGCACTCAATCAGCGGGAGGGCCAGAGACCCAGTACTTC. This sequence encodes CASTQSAGGPETQYF.

The J gene is TRBJ2-2, the V gene TRBV12-5; 7 nucleotides agree with TRBD2. Trimming took 6 bases from V and 8 from J; bases not matched to a gene: 3. Germline V gene lookup returns CDR1 LGHNT and CDR2 FRNRAP. The CDR3 is 12 amino acids. The CDR3 reads CASGREVGELFF. The DNA for the CDR3 is TGTGCTAGTGGCCGGGAGGTTGGGGAGCTGTTTTTT.

This chain links TRBV7-2 with TRBJ2-5, with D perhaps TRBD1 (6 bases). With 4 bases removed from V and 9 bases from J, the gap between germline ends came to 18 bases. The germline CDR1 and CDR2 sequences are SGHTA and FQGNSA. CDR3 length: 14 residues. CDR3 residues: CASSSGQTPTSQYF. CDR3 DNA sequence: TGTGCCAGCAGCTCCGGACAGACCCCCACGTCCCAGTACTTC.

The rearrangement uses TRBV7-2 and TRBJ2-3; 8 bases map to TRBD1. Per the germline V gene, CDR1 is SGHTA and CDR2 is FQGNSA. The CDR3 consists of 16 residues. V gave up 0 bases and J gave up 5 bases; unmatched junction bases: 7. The CDR3 DNA is TGTGCCAGCAGCTTAGCGGGCAGGGGGCAGAAAGATACGCAGTATTTT. Its protein is CASSLAGRGQKDTQYF.

Worth noting for this clone: Different DNA sequences within this sample yield the same CDR3. This chain joins TRBV6-5 and TRBJ1-3; D gene ambiguous. Trimming stripped 0 bases from V and 0 bases from J, with 6 bases between. This CDR3 is built from 15 residues. The germline gives CDR1 MNHEY, CDR2 SVGAGI. The CDR3 DNA sequence: TGTGCCAGCAGTTACTCGGGTGTCTCTGGAAACACCATATATTTT. Protein sequence: CASSYSGVSGNTIYF.

The chain employs TRBV10-3 and TRBJ2-3; D could derive from TRBD1 or TRBD2 (6 bases each). CDR1 is ENHRY, CDR2 SYGVKD, per germline. The CDR3 contains 14 residues. The germline V and J ends were trimmed by 7 bases and 3 bases, with 14 bases remaining between them. The CDR3 region has the DNA TGTGCCATCACTCAGGGGCTAGCGACAGATACGCAGTATTTT. It specifies CAITQGLATDTQYF.

J is TRBJ2-7 and V is TRBV6-1; no clear D gene. Germline lookup yields CDR1 MNHNS and CDR2 SASEGT. Between the trimmed V and J ends, which lost 2 bases and 6 bases, there was a span of 11 bases. The CDR3 length is 13 residues. CDR3 sequence (DNA): TGTGCCAGCAGTGAATCCAGCGTCGGCGAGCAGTACTTC. Translating gives CASSESSVGEQYF.

The chain is built from TRBV4-2 and TRBJ1-4; no reliable D call. Trimming shortened V by 4 bases and J by 4 bases, and 16 bases separated the two germline ends. Germline V gene sequence: CDR1 LGHNA, CDR2 YNFKEQ. The CDR3 spans 16 residues. CDR3 DNA sequence: TGTGCCAGCAGCCGCAATTGGGCAGGCATTAATGAAAAACTGTTTTTT. This codes for CASSRNWAGINEKLFF.

Comment on this clone: This sample also contains other DNA sequences that code for the same CDR3. The genes are TRBV30 and TRBJ2-1; no clear D. V lost 0 bases and J 4 bases, leaving 4 bases between the germline ends. The CDR3 runs to 12 residues. Germline lookup yields CDR1 GTSNPN and CDR2 SVGIG (reference sequence). Here the CDR3 DNA reads TGTGCCTGGAGTGTAGTGTACAATGAGCAGTTCTTC. Translation: CAWSVVYNEQFF. Supplemented by reference TRBV30 and TRBJ2-1, the full variable domain reads SQTIHQWPATLVQPVGSPLSLECTVEGTSNPNLYWYRQAAGRGLQLLFYSVGIGQISSEVPQNLSASRPQDRQFILSSKKLLLSDSGFYLCAWSVVYNEQFFGPGTRLTVL.

The chain carries TRBV27 and TRBJ2-2; D is uncertain. The V and J ends lost 6 bases and 3 bases respectively, with 8 bases between them. Germline CDR1 MNHEY, CDR2 SMNVEV (reference sequence). The CDR3 runs 13 residues. CDR3 loop: CASRKGYTGELFF. DNA of the CDR3: TGTGCCAGCAGAAAAGGGTACACCGGGGAGCTGTTTTTT.

The rearrangement links TRBV7-9 to TRBJ1-2; D is unresolved. The CDR3 runs to 13 residues. V lost 4 bases and J 6 bases, leaving 12 bases between the germline ends. Germline CDR1 and CDR2: SEHNR and FQNEAQ (reference sequence). CDR3 bases: TGTGCCAGCAGCTGGGAGCTAGGACATGGCTACACCTTC. Residues: CASSWELGHGYTF.

The V and J genes are TRBV18 and TRBJ2-7; 7 bases are shared with TRBD1. Looked up from germline, CDR1 is KGHSH and CDR2 is LQKENI. The CDR3 is made up of 15 amino acids. V dropped 6 bases and J dropped 0; count of bases not matched to a gene: 8. The DNA of the CDR3 is TGTGCCAGCTCGTCTGACAGGGCTAGCTCCTACGAGCAGTACTTC. Translated: CASSSDRASSYEQYF.

The rearrangement joins TRBV2 to TRBJ1-5; a weak D match, TRBD1 (6 bases). Looked up from germline, CDR1 is SNHLY and CDR2 is FYNNEI. The CDR3 has 15 residues. The ends were cut back, 3 bases at V and 2 bases at J, with 11 bases in the middle. CDR3 sequence (DNA): TGTGCCAGCAGTGACTCACAGGGTGGCAATCAGCCCCAGCATTTT. This translates into CASSDSQGGNQPQHF.

The chain carries TRBV5-1 and TRBJ2-3; D unclear. Trimming cost V 0 bases and J 0 bases, with 8 bases left between them. This CDR3 comprises 15 residues. In germline, CDR1 is SGHRS, CDR2 YFSETQ. The CDR3 here is CASSLGTQSTDTQYF. The CDR3 bases are TGCGCCAGCAGCTTGGGTACCCAGAGCACAGATACGCAGTATTTT. The full variable domain, with the rest looked up from reference TRBV5-1 and TRBJ2-3, is KAGVTQTPRYLIKTRGQQVTLSCSPISGHRSVSWYQQTPGQGLQFLFEYFSETQRNKGNFPGRFSGRQFSNSRSEMNVSTLELGDSALYLCASSLGTQSTDTQYFGPGTRLTVL.